This T cell receptor (beta chain) came from a study of radiotherapy plus CTLA-4 blockade in lung cancer. Overall study context: Of all patients, approximately 17% responded objectively and approximately 31% showed disease control.

Data came from immunoSEQ multiplex PCR; TCRdb stores just in-frame clones and leaves some out. The sample includes tens of thousands of clones, around nine tenths of them seen just once. Looked up from germline, CDR1 is GTSNPN and CDR2 is SVGIG (reference sequence). V dropped 5 bases and J dropped 2; count of bases not matched to a gene: 5. This CDR3 region has 13 residues. Comment on this clone: Its cognate antigen is unknown.

Points from the study as a whole: Once radiotherapy plus ipilimumab had been given, TCR clones derived from tumor expanded in blood.

The chain joins TRBV30 to TRBJ1-1; TRBD1 aligns across 7 bases. The sequenced sample was peripheral blood, obtained from a patient treated with radiotherapy plus ipilimumab. The sequence derives from a human donor with non-small cell lung cancer that progressed on radiotherapy plus ipilimumab. The CDR3 sequence: CAWGGTVNTEAFF. The CDR3, as DNA: TGTGCCTGGGGGGGGACAGTTAACACTGAAGCTTTCTTT.